The next 8 T cell receptor beta chains were all read from a single sample in a study of blood T cell repertoires in COVID-19. Data came from immunoSEQ multiplex PCR; TCRdb stores just in-frame clones and leaves some out. The sample records a few hundred thousand clones, 80% to 90% being singletons. Sequencing was done on a sample of peripheral blood. Receptor source: a woman aged 70-85 years with COVID-19, enrolled during active disease.

The J gene is TRBJ2-7, the V gene TRBV19; 8 nucleotides match TRBD1. There are 16 residues in the CDR3. Germline values: CDR1 LNHDA, CDR2 SQIVND (reference sequence). With 11 bases clipped from V and 5 bases from J, the junction kept 20 bases outside the gene matches. The CDR3 sequence: CAGQGQGFWLSHEQYF. The CDR3 DNA reads as TGTGCCGGCCAAGGACAGGGTTTTTGGTTGAGTCACGAGCAGTACTTC.

J is TRBJ2-7 and V is TRBV6-4; TRBD2 might be the D (6 bases). Trimming cost V 5 bases and J 5 bases, with 10 bases left between them. Germline values: CDR1 MRHNA, CDR2 SNTAGT. The CDR3 totals 12 residues. In DNA form, the CDR3 reads TGTGCCAGCAGTTTAACGGGAGACGAGCAGTACTTC. Translation: CASSLTGDEQYF.

The chain has TRBV24-1 and TRBJ1-5; D uncertain. The CDR3 spans 13 residues. Germline V gives CDR1 KGHDR, CDR2 SFDVKD. With 3 bases removed from V and 8 bases from J, the gap between germline ends came to 10 bases. CDR3 DNA: TGTGCCACCAGTGATGTTAACGGGAAGCCCCAGCATTTT. As protein: CATSDVNGKPQHF.

The chain joins TRBV5-1 to TRBJ1-6; 7 bases are a match to TRBD1. V lost 3 bases, J lost 3 bases, and 3 bases stayed unmatched. CDR1 is SGHRS, CDR2 YFSETQ, per germline. CDR3 length: 15 amino acids. CDR3 DNA: TGCGCCAGCAGCTCGACAGGGATCTATAATTCACCCCTCCACTTT. Encoded protein: CASSSTGIYNSPLHF.

The chain recombines TRBV30 with TRBJ2-5; TRBD2 matches at 8 bases. The CDR3 spans 14 residues. Germline V gene lookup returns CDR1 GTSNPN and CDR2 SVGIG (reference sequence). The junction had 3 bases not matched to a gene; V was cut back by 0 bases and J by 3 bases. The CDR3 reads CAWSVGLAEETQYF. CDR3 sequence (DNA): TGTGCCTGGAGTGTAGGACTAGCAGAAGAGACCCAGTACTTC. Supplemented by reference TRBV30 and TRBJ2-5, the full variable domain reads SQTIHQWPATLVQPVGSPLSLECTVEGTSNPNLYWYRQAAGRGLQLLFYSVGIGQISSEVPQNLSASRPQDRQFILSSKKLLLSDSGFYLCAWSVGLAEETQYFGPGTRLLVL.

V and J are TRBV11-3 and TRBJ2-1; 10 positions agree with TRBD1. The V segment lost 2 bases and the J segment 7 bases; nucleotides outside the gene matches: 8. This CDR3 has 16 amino acids. Germline CDR1 SGHNT, CDR2 YENEEA. CDR3 loop: CASSLYRDRGSNEQFF. The CDR3 DNA is TGTGCCAGCAGCTTATACCGGGACAGGGGATCGAATGAGCAGTTCTTC.

Concerning this clone itself: Its ends do not fully match the called genes, so a read error is possible. The chain links TRBV7-7 to TRBJ2-1, with TRBD2 matching over 14 bases. The CDR3 loop spans 15 amino acids. The V gene's germline CDR1 is SSHAT and CDR2 FNYEAQ (reference sequence). CDR3 DNA: TGTGCTAGCAGCGAGGGACTAGCGGGAGTCAATGAGCAGTTCTTC. It codes for CASSEGLAGVNEQFF.

The genes are TRBV5-1 and TRBJ1-6, with 9 nucleotides matching TRBD1. This CDR3 comprises 17 residues. Trimming took 2 bases from V and 2 from J; bases not matched to a gene: 5. Germline CDR1 and CDR2: SGHRS and YFSETQ. The CDR3: CASSFAGTGTYNSPLHF. CDR3 DNA: TGCGCCAGCAGCTTCGCCGGGACAGGGACCTATAATTCACCCCTCCACTTT.